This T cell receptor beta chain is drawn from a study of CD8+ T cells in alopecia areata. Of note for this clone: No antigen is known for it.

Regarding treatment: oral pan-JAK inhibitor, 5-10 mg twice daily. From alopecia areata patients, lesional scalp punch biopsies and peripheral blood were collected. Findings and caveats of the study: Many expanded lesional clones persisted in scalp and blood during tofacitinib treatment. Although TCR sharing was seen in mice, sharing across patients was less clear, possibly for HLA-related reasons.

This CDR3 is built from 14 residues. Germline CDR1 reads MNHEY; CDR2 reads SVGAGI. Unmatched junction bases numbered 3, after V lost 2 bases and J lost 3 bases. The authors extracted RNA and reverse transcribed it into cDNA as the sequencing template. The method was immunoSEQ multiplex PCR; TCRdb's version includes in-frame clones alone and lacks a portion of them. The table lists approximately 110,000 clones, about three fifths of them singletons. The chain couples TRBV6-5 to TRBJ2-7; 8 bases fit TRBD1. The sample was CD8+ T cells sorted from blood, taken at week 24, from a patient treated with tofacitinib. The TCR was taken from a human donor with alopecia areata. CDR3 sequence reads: CASSYLDRDYEQYF. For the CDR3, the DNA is TGTGCCAGCAGTTACCTGGACAGGGACTACGAGCAGTACTTC.